This T cell receptor (beta chain) was recorded in a study of T cells in Graves' hyperthyroidism and ophthalmopathy. This clonotype turned up a few times. A much larger clone is a single base away; this may be a read error. The CDR3 length is 14 residues. The V gene's germline CDR1 is SGHAT and CDR2 FQNNGV. The TCR beta CDR3 regions underwent amplification using RNA transcripts as the source. Researchers ran a first-round RT-PCR on the TCR CDR3 using the HTBI primer set. TCRdb itself ran the multiplex PCR reads through MiXCR, one entry per CDR3 protein. The table includes around 350,000 distinct CDR3 sequences, about 16% detected once.

The J gene is TRBJ2-1, the V gene TRBV11-2; 12 bases line up with TRBD2. The sequencing sample was made of blood. This sequence originates from a woman aged 60 to 75 with Graves' ophthalmopathy. The CDR3 DNA sequence: TGTGCCAGCAGCCCGAGGACTAGCGGGATTGAGCGGTTCTTC. Translating gives CASSPRTSGIERFF. Supplemented by reference TRBV11-2 and TRBJ2-1, the full variable domain reads EAGVAQSPRYKIIEKRQSVAFWCNPISGHATLYWYQQILGQGPKLLIQFQNNGVVDDSQLPKDRFSAERLKGVDSTLKIQPAKLEDSAVYLCASSPRTSGIERFFGPGTRLTVL.